The subject of this entry is one T cell receptor beta chain. Grouping used clinical history reported by participants in a survey and questionnaire. Germline CDR1 reads LGHNT; CDR2 reads FRNRAP. This CDR3 is built from 13 residues. The J segment lost 6 bases and the V segment lost 3 bases, leaving 2 bases of the junction unmatched. As processed by the authors: Reference gene primer amplification gave estimated nucleated cell counts. Clones were read by immunoSEQ multiplex PCR, and TCRdb kept only the in-frame ones, dropping some. That table furnishes V, J and clone size, whereas the DNA furnished D and trimming. Of some 200,000 clones listed, around 92% are singletons. This record belongs to a study of blood T cell repertoires in COVID-19.

The sequencing sample was made of PBMCs or T cells enriched from blood (not recorded which). V and J are TRBV12-5 and TRBJ2-1; TRBD2 aligns across 7 bases. The sequence derives from a woman aged 18-30 years who had recovered from COVID-19. The CDR3 sequence: CASGLRGGNEQFF. The CDR3 DNA follows: TGTGCTAGTGGTTTACGCGGGGGCAATGAGCAGTTCTTC. The whole variable domain, filled in from reference TRBV12-5 and TRBJ2-1, reads DARVTQTPRHKVTEMGQEVTMRCQPILGHNTVFWYRQTMMQGLELLAYFRNRAPLDDSGMPKDRFSAEMPDATLATLKIQPSEPRDSAVYFCASGLRGGNEQFFGPGTRLTVL.